A single sample gave rise to the 27 T cell receptor beta chains below, sequenced in a study of regulatory T cells in long-lasting Graves disease. Time point described: persistent/refractory GD, antithyroid drugs over 5 years with positive TRAb. PBMCs were the source of the RNA used for TCR sequencing. Arm-PCR of CDR3 regions with iRepertoire HTBI primers generated TCR beta libraries. Each CDR3 protein is one row after TCRdb ran MiXCR on the multiplex PCR reads. The data contain some 450,000 distinct CDR3 sequences, about a quarter of them singletons. The source was peripheral blood mononuclear cells (PBMCs), collected when the disease was refractory, from a patient treated with antithyroid drugs. The source is a female donor with Graves disease.

Points on this clonotype: A read error is possible here, since a much larger clone lies one base away. The CDR3 ends on some other residue instead of the conserved phenylalanine or tryptophan, so this is likely a read error. V is TRBV20-1 and J is TRBJ1-1; D is ambiguous. Germline V gene data show CDR1 as DFQATT and CDR2 as SNEGSKA (reference sequence). The CDR3 is 14 amino acids. The V and J ends lost 1 base and 3 bases respectively, with 12 bases between them. CDR3 nucleotide sequence: TGCAGTGCTAGAGCCTCAGGACGGCACACTGAAGCTTTCTCT. Translating it yields CSARASGRHTEAFS.

In this sample, this clonotype turned up once. One base away lies a much larger clone, so this may be a sequencing read error. No conserved phenylalanine or tryptophan is present at the end of the CDR3, so a read error is the likely explanation. CDR3 DNA: TGTGCCAGCAGCTCGGGACGGAACCAAGAGACCCAGTACCTC. Protein product: CASSSGRNQETQYL. The chain carries TRBV11-2 and TRBJ2-5, with D perhaps given as TRBD1 or TRBD2 (5 bases each). Germline CDR1 reads SGHAT; CDR2 reads FQNNGV. V dropped 4 bases and J dropped 0 bases, with 9 bases sitting between them. This CDR3 is 14 amino acids long.

The gene calls are TRBV20-1 and TRBJ1-2; 10 bases line up with TRBD1. V lost 3 bases and J lost 5; bases outside the gene matches: 12. This CDR3 region has 16 residues. Per germline, CDR1 DFQATT and CDR2 SNEGSKA (reference sequence). The CDR3 protein is CSASMEGTGDYYGYTF. CDR3 bases: TGCAGTGCTAGTATGGAAGGGACAGGGGATTATTATGGCTACACCTTC.

The rearrangement links TRBV12-3 or TRBV12-4 to TRBJ2-2, with 12 bases lining up with TRBD1. CDR3 length equals 17 residues. V lost 2 bases to trimming and J lost 6 bases; unmatched junction nucleotides: 7. The CDR3 coding sequence is TGTGCCAGCAGTTTAATTCTTAGGGACAGGGGGCCCGGGGAGCTGTTTTTT. Encoded protein: CASSLILRDRGPGELFF.

This clonotype was seen at least ten times. The chain links TRBV28 to TRBJ1-1; D is undetermined. Germline V CDR1 and CDR2: MDHEN, SYDVKM. The length of the CDR3 is 15 residues. Trimming shortened V by 5 bases and J by 1 base, and 14 bases separated the two germline ends. Here the CDR3 reads CASSPSGERNTEAFF. In DNA form, the CDR3 reads TGTGCCAGCAGTCCGAGTGGCGAGCGGAACACTGAAGCTTTCTTT.

The chain is built from TRBV29-1 and TRBJ2-5, with D unresolved. Trimming stripped 4 bases from V and 5 bases from J, with 5 bases between. Per germline, CDR1 SQVTM and CDR2 ANQGSEA. This CDR3 spans 10 amino acids. In DNA form, the CDR3 reads TGCAGCGTTGGTTTGGAGACCCAGTACTTC. Its protein product is CSVGLETQYF.

The chain combines TRBV30 with TRBJ2-1, with D possibly being TRBD1 (5 bases). The CDR3 has 17 residues. V lost 3 bases to trimming and J lost 5 bases, with 23 bases between them. The germline V gene has CDR1 GTSNPN and CDR2 SVGIG (reference sequence). The CDR3 coding sequence is TGTGCCTGGAGACCTCCCTTCAAGCCGTCCAGGGACAATGAGCAGTTCTTC. Its translation is CAWRPPFKPSRDNEQFF.

This clonotype occurred a few times. The chain carries TRBV5-6 and TRBJ2-7, with TRBD1 matching 8 bases. J gave up 5 bases and V 3 bases, and 4 bases lay outside the gene matches. This CDR3 is 13 amino acids long. CDR1 is SGHDT and CDR2 is YYEEEE in the germline V gene. The CDR3 DNA reads as TGTGCCAGCAGCTCGACAGGGGCCGACGAGCAGTACTTC. It encodes CASSSTGADEQYF.

The chain carries TRBV7-3 and TRBJ2-5; D is unresolved. The CDR3 has 13 amino acids. V was cut by 1 base and J by 1 base, with 4 bases left in between. Germline lookup yields CDR1 SGHTA and CDR2 FQGTGA. The CDR3 DNA sequence: TGTGCCAGCAGCTTAAACCGCCAAGAGACCCAGTACTTC. Amino acid sequence: CASSLNRQETQYF.

This chain links TRBV5-4 with TRBJ2-7, with TRBD2 identical over 8 bases. Germline V gene sequence: CDR1 SGHNT, CDR2 YYREEE (reference sequence). J lost 6 bases, V lost 2 bases, and 4 bases had no gene match. CDR3 length: 13 residues. CDR3 bases: TGTGCCAGCAGCTTAGCGGGAGCAAGCGAGCAGTACTTC. Translated, it gives CASSLAGASEQYF.

Ten or more counts support this clonotype. The chain recombines TRBV7-2 with TRBJ1-2, with D unresolved. The CDR3 is 12 amino acids. With 1 base removed from V and 4 bases from J, the gap between germline ends came to 4 bases. The germline V gene encodes CDR1 SGHTA and CDR2 FQGNSA. The CDR3 region is CASSLVSYGYTF. The CDR3 nucleotides are TGTGCCAGCAGCTTAGTCTCCTATGGCTACACCTTC.

The rearrangement links TRBV18 to TRBJ2-7, with 7 bases aligning to TRBD1. Germline V gene sequence: CDR1 KGHSH, CDR2 LQKENI. Trimming cost V 5 bases and J 4 bases; bases outside gene matches: 11. This CDR3 contains 15 residues. DNA for the CDR3: TGTGCCAGCTCAACTACAGGGGATTTACCGTACGAGCAGTACTTC. It codes for CASSTTGDLPYEQYF.

This clonotype was seen a handful of times. This rearrangement joins TRBV2 to TRBJ2-4; D gene ambiguous. In germline, CDR1 is SNHLY, CDR2 FYNNEI. The CDR3 runs 13 residues. Trimming stripped 8 bases from V and 0 bases from J, with 8 bases between. The CDR3 region is CASVGLAKNIQYF. CDR3 sequence (DNA): TGTGCCAGCGTGGGTCTAGCCAAAAACATTCAGTACTTC.

This clonotype has only a few counts. This chain joins TRBV30 and TRBJ2-7, with D uncertain. V was pared by 1 base and J by 1 base, with 14 bases between. CDR3 length: 15 residues. Germline CDR1 is GTSNPN and CDR2 is SVGIG (reference sequence). CDR3 amino acids: CAWSGTLLGSYEQYF. The CDR3 nucleotides are TGTGCCTGGAGTGGAACTTTATTAGGGTCCTACGAGCAGTACTTC.

The sample holds many counts of this clonotype. The chain employs TRBV20-1 and TRBJ2-7, with TRBD2 matching over 10 bases. The V and J ends lost 5 bases and 3 bases, in that order; junction bases with no gene match: 7. The germline V gene has CDR1 DFQATT and CDR2 SNEGSKA (reference sequence). CDR3 length: 14 residues. The DNA of the CDR3 is TGCAGTGCTCCCGGGACTAGCGCGATCTACGAGCAGTACTTC. This gives the protein CSAPGTSAIYEQYF.

This clonotype was seen a handful of times. The chain is built from TRBV20-1 and TRBJ2-7; TRBD2 matches 13 bases. Germline CDR1 and CDR2: DFQATT and SNEGSKA (reference sequence). CDR3 length equals 18 residues. Trimming took 1 base from V and 3 from J; bases not matched to a gene: 12. CDR3 loop: CSARVGLAGRGRVYEQYF. Here the CDR3 DNA reads TGCAGTGCTAGAGTGGGACTAGCGGGAAGAGGGCGTGTCTACGAGCAGTACTTC.

Only a few counts were recorded for this clonotype. The V and J genes are TRBV30 and TRBJ2-7; D gene unclear. Trimming stripped 4 bases from V and 0 bases from J, with 16 bases between. Germline assignment: CDR1 GTSNPN and CDR2 SVGIG (reference sequence). The CDR3 length is 15 residues. CDR3 coding DNA: TGTGCCTGGACCTCAGCCGGAGCCAGCTCCTACGAGCAGTACTTC. Translating gives CAWTSAGASSYEQYF.

Only a few counts were recorded for this clonotype. The chain carries TRBV19 and TRBJ2-5, with 16 bases identical to TRBD2. This CDR3 is 17 amino acids long. Trimming took 2 bases from V and 4 from J; bases not matched to a gene: 4. Germline V gene sequence: CDR1 LNHDA, CDR2 SQIVND (reference sequence). CDR3: CASSIMGLAGGIETQYF. Here the CDR3 DNA reads TGTGCCAGTAGTATAATGGGACTAGCGGGAGGGATAGAGACCCAGTACTTC.

This clonotype appeared a few times. The chain employs TRBV5-5 and TRBJ2-7; no clear D gene. Trimming shortened V by 1 base and J by 4 bases, and 12 bases separated the two germline ends. Germline CDR1 is SGHKS and CDR2 is YYEKEE (reference sequence). The CDR3 is 14 amino acids. The CDR3 coding sequence is TGTGCCAGCAGCTTGAACGGACGCCAATACGAGCAGTACTTC. Translating it yields CASSLNGRQYEQYF.

This clonotype showed up just a few times. The chain has TRBV11-1 and TRBJ1-1; D unclear. The CDR3 extends over 17 amino acids. Germline V gene lookup returns CDR1 SGHAT and CDR2 FQDESV (reference sequence). Between the trimmed V and J ends, which lost 3 bases and 2 bases, there was a span of 19 bases. In nucleotides, the CDR3 is TGTGCCAGCAGCTTGTCGGGCTTTGTGGGTTTCAACACTGAAGCTTTCTTT. Its protein product is CASSLSGFVGFNTEAFF. The entire variable domain, with the rest obtained from reference TRBV11-1 and TRBJ1-1, is as follows: EAEVAQSPRYKITEKSQAVAFWCDPISGHATLYWYRQILGQGPELLVQFQDESVVDDSQLPKDRFSAERLKGVDSTLKIQPAELGDSAMYLCASSLSGFVGFNTEAFFGQGTRLTVV.

This clonotype was detected ten times or more. The rearrangement joins TRBV2 to TRBJ2-1; weak D call: TRBD1 (5 bases). CDR1 and CDR2 (germline): SNHLY, FYNNEI. The CDR3 consists of 15 residues. The V gene lost 5 bases and the J gene lost 6 bases, with 17 bases spanning the gap. CDR3: CASSRDSQVVNEQFF. The CDR3, as DNA: TGTGCCAGCAGTCGTGACAGCCAGGTCGTCAATGAGCAGTTCTTC.

This clonotype was observed at least ten times. CDR3 loop: CASSLRGTSGTKYEQYF. The DNA for the CDR3 is TGTGCCAGCAGCTTGAGGGGGACTAGCGGGACGAAATACGAGCAGTACTTC. V is TRBV7-2 and J is TRBJ2-7; 13 bases are a match to TRBD2. Germline trimming cut 3 bases from V and 4 bases from J; bases unmatched to any gene: 9. Germline CDR1 SGHTA, CDR2 FQGNSA. This CDR3 contains 17 residues.

Only a few counts were recorded for this clonotype. As DNA, the CDR3 is TGCAGTGCTAGCAGGGGGGGCGACACTGAAGCTTTCTTT. Translated: CSASRGGDTEAFF. The gene calls are TRBV20-1 and TRBJ1-1; 7 bases fit TRBD1. V trimming: 3 bases; J trimming: 3 bases; junction bases outside the gene matches: 4. The germline V gene has CDR1 DFQATT and CDR2 SNEGSKA (reference sequence). This CDR3 has 13 amino acids.

The chain is built from TRBV9 and TRBJ2-2; D is uncertain. Germline CDR1 reads SGDLS; CDR2 reads YYNGEE. Trimming shortened V by 0 bases and J by 4 bases, and 7 bases separated the two germline ends. The CDR3 runs to 14 residues. The CDR3 here is CASSVDGFTGELFF. In DNA, the CDR3 is TGTGCCAGCAGCGTAGATGGTTTCACCGGGGAGCTGTTTTTT.

This clonotype was seen a handful of times. The junction differs from germline at one of its ends, possibly a read error. Written as DNA, the CDR3 is TGTGCCATCAGTGAGTCGTCAGTAGGGGCTAACGAAAAACTGTTTTTT. Its protein is CAISESSVGANEKLFF. This chain joins TRBV10-3 and TRBJ1-4; perhaps TRBD1 as D (5 bases). CDR1 and CDR2 from the germline V gene are ENHRY and SYGVKD. This CDR3 comprises 16 residues.

This chain links TRBV30 with TRBJ2-7, with a weak D call TRBD1 (6 bases). The CDR3 is 13 residues long. The germline V gene encodes CDR1 GTSNPN and CDR2 SVGIG (reference sequence). V was cut by 4 bases and J by 2 bases, with 12 bases left in between. The CDR3 DNA follows: TGTGCCTGGACAGACAGGAGAGCCTACGAGCAGTACTTC. Amino acid sequence: CAWTDRRAYEQYF.

The chain is built from TRBV27 and TRBJ1-1; D gene uncertain. The germline V gene encodes CDR1 MNHEY and CDR2 SMNVEV (reference sequence). Trimming took off 3 bases at V and 5 bases at J, with 19 bases between the two ends. The CDR3 runs to 16 residues. CDR3: CASSFYSAGGSTEAFF. In nucleotides, the CDR3 is TGTGCCAGCAGTTTTTACTCAGCAGGAGGTTCGACTGAAGCTTTCTTT.